This entry lists 22 T cell receptor beta chains sequenced from one sample in a study of cytomegalovirus exposure and HLA in healthy donors. PCR employed 60 Vbeta and 13 Jbeta primers. The assay was immunoSEQ multiplex PCR, and TCRdb's table has in-frame clones only and misses some. The sample holds hundreds of thousands of clones, around 80% seen once. The sequencing sample was made of PBMCs. These receptor sequences come from a male donor in good health and CMV-seronegative.

The chain joins TRBV20-1 to TRBJ2-7, with unresolved D. The V end lost 5 bases, the J end lost 2 bases, and 7 bases lay between the germline ends. The CDR3 covers 11 residues. CDR1 DFQATT and CDR2 SNEGSKA come from the germline V gene (reference sequence). The CDR3 is CSAPTAYEQYF. The CDR3 DNA reads TGCAGTGCTCCCACGGCCTACGAGCAGTACTTC.

The chain couples TRBV21-1 to TRBJ2-7; the table gives TRBD1 as D, unverified against the DNA. TRBV21-1 is a recognized pseudogene. The CDR3 is 16 residues long. CDR3 nucleotides: TGTGCCAGCAGCAAAGGGGGGCTAGGGCCCGATTACGAGCAGTACTTC. Amino acids: CASSKGGLGPDYEQYF.

In this sample, this clone turned up a few times. This sequence joins TRBV7-3 and TRBJ2-1, with a weak D call TRBD2 (6 bases). There are 19 residues in the CDR3. Germline assignment: CDR1 SGHTA and CDR2 FQGTGA. The ends were cut back, 2 bases at V and 4 bases at J, with 24 bases in the middle. CDR3 coding DNA: TGTGCCAGCAGCTTACTTAGTGCGGCGGGACCCCCCGCTTACAATGAGCAGTTCTTC. It translates to CASSLLSAAGPPAYNEQFF.

This chain joins TRBV9 and TRBJ2-2; D might be TRBD1 (6 bases). The CDR3 has 14 residues. Germline loops: CDR1 SGDLS, CDR2 YYNGEE. V was trimmed by 3 bases and J by 1 base, leaving 7 bases between them. The CDR3 nucleotides read TGTGCCAGCAGCGAACAGGGGAACACCGGGGAGCTGTTTTTT. This sequence encodes CASSEQGNTGELFF.

V is TRBV29-1 and J is TRBJ2-7, with D unclear. Germline CDR1 is SQVTM and CDR2 is ANQGSEA. V gave up 4 bases and J gave up 0 bases, with 7 bases separating them. The CDR3 has 12 residues. The CDR3 DNA reads TGCAGCGTTGGGCCTTCCTCCTACGAGCAGTACTTC. Translating gives CSVGPSSYEQYF.

This rearrangement joins TRBV29-1 to TRBJ2-1, with TRBD2 identical over 7 bases. CDR1 and CDR2 from the germline V gene are SQVTM and ANQGSEA. The CDR3 loop spans 14 amino acids. The ends lost 7 bases at V and 8 bases at J; junction bases unmatched: 14. The CDR3 nucleotides read TGCAGCGCAGCTGGACTAGTTCTGATTGATGAGCAGTTCTTC. As protein: CSAAGLVLIDEQFF.

The chain combines TRBV6-4 with TRBJ2-3; D is undetermined. The CDR3 contains 14 residues. Per germline, CDR1 MRHNA and CDR2 SNTAGT. Deletions cut 7 bases from V and 2 bases from J, with 13 bases between. CDR3 region: CASTPEPNTDTQYF. Here the CDR3 DNA reads TGTGCCAGCACGCCCGAACCTAACACAGATACGCAGTATTTT.

The genes are TRBV7-3 and TRBJ2-1, with 13 bases identical to TRBD2. Germline CDR1 and CDR2: SGHTA and FQGTGA. With 0 bases clipped from V and 7 bases from J, the junction kept 9 bases outside the gene matches. This CDR3 region has 18 residues. The CDR3 DNA reads TGTGCCAGCAGCTTAACGTCGAAACTAGCGGGAGGGCTAAATGAGCAGTTCTTC. Amino acid sequence: CASSLTSKLAGGLNEQFF. Full variable domain (missing parts from reference TRBV7-3 and TRBJ2-1): GAGVSQTPSNKVTEKGKYVELRCDPISGHTALYWYRQSLGQGPEFLIYFQGTGAADDSGLPNDRFFAVRPEGSVSTLKIQRTERGDSAVYLCASSLTSKLAGGLNEQFFGPGTRLTVL.

The genes are TRBV18 and TRBJ2-7; 13 bases fit TRBD2. V was clipped by 3 bases and J by 9 bases; unmatched bases: 5. Per the germline V gene, CDR1 is KGHSH and CDR2 is LQKENI. The CDR3 covers 14 residues. The CDR3: CASSPGTSGMVQYF. The DNA for the CDR3 is TGTGCCAGCTCACCCGGGACTAGCGGGATGGTGCAGTACTTC.

The rearrangement uses TRBV5-1 and TRBJ2-7; 7 positions agree with TRBD1. The junction had 3 bases not matched to a gene; V was cut back by 0 bases and J by 6 bases. Germline CDR1 and CDR2: SGHRS and YFSETQ. The CDR3 sequence is 13 residues long. The DNA for the CDR3 is TGCGCCAGCAGCTTGGGAGGGGGCCGCGAGCAGTACTTC. Amino acids: CASSLGGGREQYF.

V gene TRBV4-2 combines with J gene TRBJ1-2; TRBD1 matches at 9 bases. Germline lookup yields CDR1 LGHNA and CDR2 YNFKEQ. Trimming at V came to 4 bases and at J to 4 bases, leaving 7 bases not matched to a gene. The CDR3 length is 15 residues. The CDR3 sequence: CASSPGTGSAYGYTF. The CDR3 DNA follows: TGTGCCAGCAGCCCGGGGACAGGGTCGGCCTATGGCTACACCTTC.

The V and J genes are TRBV15 and TRBJ2-3; 7 bases are a match to TRBD2. V lost 4 bases and J lost 1; bases outside the gene matches: 5. This CDR3 spans 15 amino acids. Germline values: CDR1 LNHNV, CDR2 YYDKDF (reference sequence). In DNA, the CDR3 is TGTGCCACCAGCATCGAGCTAGCGGGCACAGATACGCAGTATTTT. Protein: CATSIELAGTDTQYF.

The chain combines TRBV5-4 with TRBJ1-6; 12 positions agree with TRBD1. Germline loops: CDR1 SGHNT, CDR2 YYREEE (reference sequence). J lost 9 bases, V lost 4 bases, and 5 bases had no gene match. This CDR3 spans 15 amino acids. The CDR3 is CASSGDRGRFSPLHF. CDR3 coding DNA: TGTGCCAGCAGCGGGGACAGGGGGCGATTTTCACCCCTCCACTTT.

The chain combines TRBV5-4 with TRBJ2-7; 9 nucleotides align to TRBD2. This CDR3 spans 14 amino acids. Unmatched junction bases numbered 7, after V lost 3 bases and J lost 6 bases. In germline, CDR1 is SGHNT, CDR2 YYREEE (reference sequence). The CDR3: CASSSAGGAVEQYF. The CDR3 DNA reads TGTGCCAGCAGCTCCGCGGGAGGGGCGGTCGAGCAGTACTTC.

This chain connects TRBV7-8 to TRBJ2-1; TRBD2 agrees at 9 bases. From germline, CDR1 is SGHVS and CDR2 FQNEAQ. V lost 5 bases, J lost 1 base, and 12 bases stayed unmatched. The CDR3 extends over 18 amino acids. This chain's CDR3 is CASSPGIAGESSYNEQFF. CDR3 coding DNA: TGTGCCAGCAGCCCCGGGATAGCGGGAGAGAGTTCCTACAATGAGCAGTTCTTC. Full variable domain (rest looked up from reference TRBV7-8 and TRBJ2-1): GAGVSQSPRYKVAKRGQDVALRCDPISGHVSLFWYQQALGQGPEFLTYFQNEAQLDKSGLPSDRFFAERPEGSVSTLKIQRTQQEDSAVYLCASSPGIAGESSYNEQFFGPGTRLTVL.

This sequence joins TRBV5-8 and TRBJ1-5; D unclear. Trimming shortened V by 1 base and J by 0 bases, and 8 bases separated the two germline ends. This CDR3 is built from 15 residues. Germline CDR1 reads SGHTS; CDR2 reads YDEGEE. CDR3 sequence: CASSLIPFSNQPQHF. The CDR3 DNA follows: TGTGCCAGCAGCTTGATCCCTTTTAGCAATCAGCCCCAGCATTTT.

The chain links TRBV19 to TRBJ1-1; 7 positions match TRBD1. This CDR3 is 15 amino acids long. J gave up 0 bases and V 5 bases, and 6 bases lay outside the gene matches. CDR1 LNHDA and CDR2 SQIVND come from the germline V gene (reference sequence). CDR3 DNA sequence: TGTGCCAGTAGTGGACAGGCGAGGGTGAACACTGAAGCTTTCTTT. It specifies CASSGQARVNTEAFF.

This rearrangement joins TRBV6-5 to TRBJ2-5, with D perhaps matching TRBD1 (6 bases). Gene TRBJ2-7 matches the end of the DNA better, so the J call may be wrong. In germline, CDR1 is MNHEY, CDR2 SVGAGI. The CDR3 has 16 residues. DNA for the CDR3: TGTGCCAGCAGTTACACGGGACAAGGCCTCCCCTACGAGCAGTACTTC. Protein sequence: CASSYTGQGLPYEQYF.

J is TRBJ1-6 and V is TRBV28, with 7 bases that match TRBD1. This CDR3 contains 17 residues. V lost 3 bases and J lost 10; bases outside the gene matches: 15. The germline gives CDR1 MDHEN, CDR2 SYDVKM. CDR3 region: CASSFRGGRGFSSPLHF. The CDR3 nucleotides are TGTGCCAGCAGTTTCCGAGGGGGCAGGGGTTTTTCGTCACCCCTCCACTTT. The full variable domain, in which reference TRBV28 and TRBJ1-6 provide the parts outside the CDR3, is DVKVTQSSRYLVKRTGEKVFLECVQDMDHENMFWYRQDPGLGLRLIYFSYDVKMKEKGDIPEGYSVSREKKERFSLILESASTNQTSMYLCASSFRGGRGFSSPLHFGNGTRLTVT.

This clone was seen only once. The same CDR3 can be traced to other DNA sequences in this sample. The chain uses TRBV30 and TRBJ2-7; no clear D gene. The CDR3 sequence is 11 residues long. Germline values: CDR1 GTSNPN, CDR2 SVGIG (reference sequence). Trimming took off 4 bases at V and 4 bases at J, with 8 bases between the two ends. The CDR3 nucleotides read TGTGCCTGGACAGGATCTTACGAGCAGTACTTC. It encodes CAWTGSYEQYF.

This sequence joins TRBV11-2 and TRBJ2-1; TRBD2 matches at 13 bases. CDR1 and CDR2 (germline): SGHAT, FQNNGV. Germline trimming cut 5 bases from V and 7 bases from J; bases unmatched to any gene: 17. The CDR3 length is 19 residues. CDR3 nucleotides: TGTGCCAGCAGCCGGACTACTAGCGGGAGGGGGGTCAGGTCTAATGAGCAGTTCTTC. Amino acid sequence: CASSRTTSGRGVRSNEQFF. The whole variable domain, remainder taken from reference TRBV11-2 and TRBJ2-1, is EAGVAQSPRYKIIEKRQSVAFWCNPISGHATLYWYQQILGQGPKLLIQFQNNGVVDDSQLPKDRFSAERLKGVDSTLKIQPAKLEDSAVYLCASSRTTSGRGVRSNEQFFGPGTRLTVL.

J is TRBJ2-7 and V is TRBV5-6; perhaps TRBD2 as D (5 bases). Trimming stripped 3 bases from V and 4 bases from J, with 11 bases between. Germline V gene data show CDR1 as SGHDT and CDR2 as YYEEEE. The CDR3 extends over 13 amino acids. CDR3 nucleotide sequence: TGTGCCAGCAGCTCGATCGGGGTGTACGAGCAGTACTTC. Protein product: CASSSIGVYEQYF. Full variable domain (missing parts from reference TRBV5-6 and TRBJ2-7): DAGVTQSPTHLIKTRGQQVTLRCSPKSGHDTVSWYQQALGQGPQFIFQYYEEEERQRGNFPDRFSGHQFPNYSSELNVNALLLGDSALYLCASSSIGVYEQYFGPGTRLTVT.